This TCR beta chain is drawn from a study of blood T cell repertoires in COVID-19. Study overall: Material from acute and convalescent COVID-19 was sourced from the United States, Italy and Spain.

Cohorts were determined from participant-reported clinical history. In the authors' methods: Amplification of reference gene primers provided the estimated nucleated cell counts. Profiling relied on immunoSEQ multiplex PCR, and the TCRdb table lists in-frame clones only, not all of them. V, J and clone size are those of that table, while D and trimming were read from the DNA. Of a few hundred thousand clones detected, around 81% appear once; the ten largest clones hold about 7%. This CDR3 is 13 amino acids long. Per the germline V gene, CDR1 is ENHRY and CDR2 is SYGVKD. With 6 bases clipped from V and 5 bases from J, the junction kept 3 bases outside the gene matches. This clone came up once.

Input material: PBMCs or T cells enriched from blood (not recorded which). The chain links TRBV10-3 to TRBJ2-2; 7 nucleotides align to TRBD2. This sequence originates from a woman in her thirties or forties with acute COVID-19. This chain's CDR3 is CAISPSGTGELFF. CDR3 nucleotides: TGTGCCATCAGCCCTAGCGGAACCGGGGAGCTGTTTTTT.